The clone carrying this T cell receptor beta chain is a singleton in its sample. As yet, its antigen is unknown. This sample is drawn from a study of OX40 agonist ivuxolimab in advanced cancers. Study-level background: Intravenous ivuxolimab was administered to patients every 2 weeks at 0.01 to 10 mg/kg. Aged 23 to 79 with a mean of about 60 years, they were under 85% male.

Study-wide results and limits: Researchers did not establish what antigens the expanded peripheral T cells target.

The table came from immunoSEQ multiplex PCR; TCRdb's copy has only in-frame clones and leaves some out. The table lists around 70,000 clones, around 82% of them singletons, with around 6.6% in the top ten. The germline V gene has CDR1 MDHEN and CDR2 SYDVKM. The trim removed 1 base at V and 6 bases at J, leaving 8 bases unmatched. This CDR3 is built from 16 residues. The sample here was CD4+ or CD8+ T cells sorted from blood, taken in a trial of the OX40 agonist ivuxolimab. This receptor was obtained from an adult with an advanced solid tumor such as melanoma, head and neck, liver or kidney cancer. This rearrangement joins TRBV28 to TRBJ2-1; 8 positions match TRBD2. The CDR3 spells CASSLFSAGATNEQFF. The CDR3 coding sequence is TGTGCCAGCAGTTTATTCTCAGCGGGGGCGACCAATGAGCAGTTCTTC.